This TCR beta chain emerged from a study of T cell responses to AZD1222 COVID-19 vaccine. Losses at the gene ends were 2 bases for V and 7 bases for J; bases not matched to a gene: 4. Germline V CDR1 and CDR2: MNHNS, SASEGT. The CDR3 covers 13 residues. General study points: White British ancestry dominated among donors, who included more females, and clonal diversity was possibly underestimated. Only five or six AZD1222 recipients were seropositive at baseline. The repertoires were collected only after the peak T cell response. Within unmutated variant regions lay the reported targets of nearly half of spike-specific TCRs.

Profiled with immunoSEQ multiplex PCR; TCRdb holds only in-frame clones, not every one. Of 75,000 to 85,000 clones in the sample, 65% to 80% were seen once. Worth noting for this clone: The antigen is unknown.

The chain employs TRBV6-1 and TRBJ1-2; TRBD1 aligns across 7 bases. The TCR comes from an adult who received the MenACWY meningococcal vaccine as a control. The sequences come from peripheral blood, collected 28 days after the second dose of the MenACWY control vaccine. CDR3: CASSEMAGGGYTF. The CDR3 DNA reads TGTGCCAGCAGTGAAATGGCAGGGGGTGGCTACACCTTC.